This T cell receptor beta chain was sequenced for a study of siplizumab effects on memory and regulatory T cells. About this clone itself: Its target is not known.

With V trimmed by 6 bases and J by 3 bases, 5 bases remained unmatched. The CDR3 sequence is 15 residues long. CDR1 is MNHNS, CDR2 SASEGT, per germline. The mixed lymphocyte reaction cells were held in coculture (37°C) for around six days. Findings and limits, study-wide: Under siplizumab, alloreactive sequences traced to unstimulated CD4+ memory cells were significantly reduced. Unstimulated subsets were the mapping target of only a minor fraction of alloreactive clones. Naive T cells were seen as more diverse than memory cells and as major alloresponse contributors.

The method was immunoSEQ multiplex PCR; TCRdb's version includes in-frame clones alone and lacks a portion of them. The sample records more than 9,500 clones, 40% to 50% being singletons. The TCR comes from a human donor in good health; the cells came from an allogeneic mixed lymphocyte reaction. Some clones in this sample may be carry-over from other donors' samples. The chain recombines TRBV6-1 with TRBJ2-7, with 13 bases fitting TRBD2. The sequenced material came from CFSE-low (dividing) CD8+ T cells sorted from an allogeneic mixed lymphocyte reaction. The CDR3 loop is CASSQGLAGVYEQYF. CDR3 DNA sequence: TGTGCCAGCAGCCAAGGACTAGCGGGGGTCTACGAGCAGTACTTC.